These T cell receptor beta chains were read from a single sample in a study of cytomegalovirus exposure and HLA in healthy donors. The repertoire was sequenced with immunoSEQ multiplex PCR; TCRdb's copy has only in-frame clones and lacks some. Of 130,000 to 150,000 clones in the sample, about 91% were seen once. Material for sequencing was PBMCs. The receptors were gathered from a woman aged 18-29 years in good health and CMV-seropositive. Both conserved end residues are part of each CDR3. A D gene is named only where the DNA matches it firmly. The listing skips clone size in some rows; elsewhere it reads once, few, many or a size class.

D gene: TRBD2
clone size: once
J gene: TRBJ2-3
V gene: TRBV2
CDR3 DNA: TGTGCCAGCGGAAGACTAGCGGGCAACACAGATACGCAGTATTTT
CDR3 protein: CASGRLAGNTDTQYF

D gene: TRBD1
clone size: NA
J gene: TRBJ1-1
V gene: TRBV7-9
CDR3 DNA: TGTGCCAGCAGCCCACGGGGAGTGACAGGGACGAACACTGAAGCTTTCTTT
CDR3 protein: CASSPRGVTGTNTEAFF

D gene: NA
clone size: NA
J gene: TRBJ2-3
V gene: TRBV4-1
CDR3 DNA: TGCGCCAGCAGCCAAGTGGTCGGGAGTGGGACAGATACGCAGTATTTT
CDR3 protein: CASSQVVGSGTDTQYF

D gene: NA
clone size: NA
J gene: TRBJ1-1
V gene: TRBV2
CDR3 DNA: TGTGCCAGCAGTGCCGACACTGAAGCTTTCTTT
CDR3 protein: CASSADTEAFF

D gene: NA
clone size: NA
J gene: TRBJ1-2
V gene: TRBV7-8
CDR3 DNA: TGTGCCAGCAGCCTACAGGGTAACTATGGCTACACCTTC
CDR3 protein: CASSLQGNYGYTF

D gene: TRBD2
clone size: NA
J gene: TRBJ2-2
V gene: TRBV6-5
CDR3 DNA: TGTGCCAGCAGTTACTCCTCACTAGCGGGAGGCGCGGAGCTGTTTTTT
CDR3 protein: CASSYSSLAGGAELFF

D gene: NA
clone size: once
J gene: TRBJ2-7
V gene: TRBV6-1
CDR3 DNA: TGTGCCAGCAGGGCCGTCCAAGTAAGATACGAGCAGTACTTC
CDR3 protein: CASRAVQVRYEQYF

D gene: NA
clone size: NA
J gene: TRBJ1-5
V gene: TRBV7-3
CDR3 DNA: TGTGCCAGCAGCTTCTCGGTGAATCAGCCCCAGCATTTT
CDR3 protein: CASSFSVNQPQHF

D gene: TRBD1
clone size: NA
J gene: TRBJ2-7
V gene: TRBV5-1
CDR3 DNA: TGCGCCAGCAGCTTGGAGGCCAGGGGGCTGTTTCGTGGCTCCTACGAGCAGTACTTC
CDR3 protein: CASSLEARGLFRGSYEQYF

D gene: TRBD1
clone size: NA
J gene: TRBJ1-4
V gene: TRBV5-6
CDR3 DNA: TGTGCCAGCAGCTTCGGGACAGATGAAAAACTGTTTTTT
CDR3 protein: CASSFGTDEKLFF

D gene: NA
clone size: NA
J gene: TRBJ2-7
V gene: TRBV29-1
CDR3 DNA: TGCAGCGTCACAGCGGGCCCCCTCTCCTACGAGCAGTACTTC
CDR3 protein: CSVTAGPLSYEQYF

D gene: NA
clone size: NA
J gene: TRBJ2-7
V gene: TRBV6-1
CDR3 DNA: TGTGCCAGCAGTGAAGCGGCGGGGGCCTCCTACGAGCAGTACTTC
CDR3 protein: CASSEAAGASYEQYF

D gene: TRBD2
clone size: NA
J gene: TRBJ2-3
V gene: TRBV5-4
CDR3 DNA: TGTGCCAGCAGCCACCCCCCCCGCGGGGGGACAGATACGCAGTATTTT
CDR3 protein: CASSHPPRGGTDTQYF

D gene: TRBD2
clone size: once
J gene: TRBJ2-3
V gene: TRBV9
CDR3 DNA: TGTGCCAGCAGCGTTAGCGGGTCCCTTAAAACAGATACGCAGTATTTT
CDR3 protein: CASSVSGSLKTDTQYF

D gene: NA
clone size: few
J gene: TRBJ1-2
V gene: TRBV2
CDR3 DNA: TGTGCCAGCAGTGAGAACAGGGTTGATGGCTACACCTTC
CDR3 protein: CASSENRVDGYTF

D gene: TRBD1
clone size: NA
J gene: TRBJ2-1
V gene: TRBV4-1
CDR3 DNA: TGCGCCAGCAGCCAAGAAACCTTCCAGACAGGGGCCCTAAGGAATGAGCAGTTCTTC
CDR3 protein: CASSQETFQTGALRNEQFF

D gene: NA
clone size: NA
J gene: TRBJ1-4
V gene: TRBV5-5
CDR3 DNA: TGTGCCAGCAGCTTGGTGGGAGGAGAAAATGAAAAACTGTTTTTT
CDR3 protein: CASSLVGGENEKLFF

D gene: TRBD1
clone size: NA
J gene: TRBJ2-6
V gene: TRBV5-1
CDR3 DNA: TGCGCCAGCAGCTCTACCAGGGGGAGCCCCTCTGGGGCCAACGTCCTGACTTTC
CDR3 protein: CASSSTRGSPSGANVLTF